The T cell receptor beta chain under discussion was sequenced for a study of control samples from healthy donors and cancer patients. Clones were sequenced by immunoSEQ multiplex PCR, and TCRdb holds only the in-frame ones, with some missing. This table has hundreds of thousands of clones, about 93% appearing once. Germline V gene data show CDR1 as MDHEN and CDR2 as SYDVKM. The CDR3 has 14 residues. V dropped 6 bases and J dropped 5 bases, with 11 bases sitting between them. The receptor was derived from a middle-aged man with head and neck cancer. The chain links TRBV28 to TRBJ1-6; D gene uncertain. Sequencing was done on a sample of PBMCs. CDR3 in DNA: TGTGCCAGCAGGGGGTTGGGTGATAATTCACCCCTCCACTTT. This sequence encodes CASRGLGDNSPLHF.